The 31 T cell receptor beta chains below all came from one sample that was sequenced in a study of cytotoxic CD8 clonotypes in ibrutinib-treated CLL (dated by TCRdb to about 2021). Library creation used the immunoSEQ multiplex PCR assay. TCRdb's version of the immuneACCESS table is confined to in-frame rearrangements and falls short of the full clone set. An unresolved V gene accounts for under half of the shortfall where checked; the remainder is of unknown origin. The sample table lists roughly 13,000 clones, under 65% of them with a count of one. The top ten clones comprise under 40% of the sample. This specimen consisted of PBMCs, obtained at a 24-month disease-progression time point, from a patient treated with ibrutinib. These receptors were obtained from a human donor with chronic lymphocytic leukemia.

The rearrangement joins TRBV4-1 to TRBJ2-2; the match to TRBD1 covers 8 bases. Losses at the gene ends were 1 base for V and 6 bases for J; bases not matched to a gene: 16. This CDR3 comprises 19 residues. CDR1 is MGHRA and CDR2 is YSYEKL in the germline V gene. The CDR3 loop is CASSQALRQGALGPGELFF. CDR3 coding DNA: TGCGCCAGCAGCCAAGCCTTACGTCAGGGGGCATTGGGTCCCGGGGAGCTGTTTTTT.

The chain links TRBV6-1 to TRBJ1-5; the D gene is possibly TRBD1 (6 bases). This CDR3 has 14 amino acids. Deletions cut 5 bases from V and 7 bases from J, with 15 bases between. Germline V gives CDR1 MNHNS, CDR2 SASEGT. CDR3 protein: CASSKDGGWQPQHF. CDR3 DNA: TGTGCCAGCAGTAAAGATGGGGGCTGGCAGCCCCAGCATTTT.

The V and J genes are TRBV5-4 and TRBJ2-7, with 8 bases matching TRBD2. This CDR3 is built from 16 residues. The V segment lost 4 bases and the J segment 4 bases; nucleotides outside the gene matches: 13. Germline CDR1 and CDR2: SGHNT and YYREEE (reference sequence). The CDR3 DNA is TGTGCCAGCAGCCTGACCAAAGGACTAGCCATGTACGAGCAGTACTTC. It yields the protein CASSLTKGLAMYEQYF.

This clone has only a few counts. The CDR3 loop is CASSWDREVNTEAFF. In DNA, the CDR3 is TGTGCCAGCAGCTGGGACAGGGAGGTGAACACTGAAGCTTTCTTT. The chain combines TRBV5-4 with TRBJ1-1, with 9 bases fitting TRBD1. The CDR3 covers 15 residues. V shed 3 bases and J 0 bases; nucleotides not matched to a gene: 3. Looked up from germline, CDR1 is SGHNT and CDR2 is YYREEE (reference sequence).

This clone was seen more than once but under ten times. The chain carries TRBV2 and TRBJ1-4, with 8 positions matching TRBD1. V gave up 6 bases and J gave up 4 bases; unmatched junction bases: 4. Germline lookup yields CDR1 SNHLY and CDR2 FYNNEI. The CDR3 runs 14 residues. The CDR3 sequence is CASRLDRVNEKLFF. CDR3 nucleotides: TGTGCCAGCAGATTGGACAGGGTTAATGAAAAACTGTTTTTT. The full variable domain, with the rest looked up from reference TRBV2 and TRBJ1-4, is EPEVTQTPSHQVTQMGQEVILRCVPISNHLYFYWYRQILGQKVEFLVSFYNNEISEKSEIFDDQFSVERPDGSNFTLKIRSTKLEDSAMYFCASRLDRVNEKLFFGSGTQLSVL.

The chain recombines TRBV7-9 with TRBJ2-7; TRBD2 might be the D (6 bases). The CDR3 is 13 amino acids. The germline V gene encodes CDR1 SEHNR and CDR2 FQNEAQ (reference sequence). This CDR3 reads CVVGGNTYVEQYF. The CDR3 DNA follows: TGTGTCGTTGGGGGGAATACCTACGTGGAGCAGTACTTC.

The chain employs TRBV5-4 and TRBJ1-1; D gene unclear. In germline, CDR1 is SGHNT, CDR2 YYREEE (reference sequence). The CDR3 consists of 13 residues. Trimming took 5 bases from V and 0 from J, leaving 8 bases between them. This CDR3 is CASRDMMNTEAFF. DNA for the CDR3: TGTGCCAGCAGAGACATGATGAACACTGAAGCTTTCTTT.

In this sample, this clone turned up a few times. V is TRBV5-4 and J is TRBJ2-7; TRBD1 matches at 12 bases. This CDR3 comprises 16 residues. The junction had 6 bases not matched to a gene; V was cut back by 0 bases and J by 5 bases. The germline V gene encodes CDR1 SGHNT and CDR2 YYREEE (reference sequence). CDR3: CASSLGGQGALDEQYF. The CDR3 region has the DNA TGTGCCAGCAGCTTGGGGGGACAGGGGGCCTTGGACGAGCAGTACTTC.

J is TRBJ1-1 and V is TRBV5-6; the match to TRBD1 covers 11 bases. Germline CDR1 reads SGHDT; CDR2 reads YYEEEE. Trimming cost V 3 bases and J 6 bases; bases outside gene matches: 7. This CDR3 comprises 15 residues. The DNA for the CDR3 is TGTGCCAGCAGCTGGGGGACAGGGGGAAGTGCTGAAGCTTTCTTT. Protein product: CASSWGTGGSAEAFF.

The sample holds many counts of this clone. The chain combines TRBV6-1 with TRBJ1-4, with a tentative D call TRBD1 (5 bases). The J call may be mistaken, given a closer DNA end match to TRBJ2-2. The CDR3 has 10 amino acids. Germline V gives CDR1 MNHNS, CDR2 SASEGT. CDR3 protein: CASRDRELFF. For the CDR3, the DNA is TGTGCCAGCAGGGACAGGGAGCTGTTTTTT.

The V and J genes are TRBV9 and TRBJ2-5; D unresolved. Trimming cost V 4 bases and J 2 bases, with 12 bases left between them. Per the germline V gene, CDR1 is SGDLS and CDR2 is YYNGEE. This CDR3 is 14 amino acids long. The CDR3 spells CASSPYRWQETQYF. In nucleotides, the CDR3 is TGTGCCAGCAGCCCGTACCGGTGGCAAGAGACCCAGTACTTC.

The V and J genes are TRBV19 and TRBJ1-3; 7 nucleotides align to TRBD1. Germline V CDR1 and CDR2: LNHDA, SQIVND (reference sequence). CDR3 length equals 15 residues. The ends lost 5 bases at V and 2 bases at J; junction bases unmatched: 6. The CDR3 DNA sequence: TGTGCCAGTAGTCAGACAGGGTCCGCTGGAAACACCATATATTTT. Protein sequence: CASSQTGSAGNTIYF. Together with reference TRBV19 and TRBJ1-3, the CDR3 gives the full variable domain: DGGITQSPKYLFRKEGQNVTLSCEQNLNHDAMYWYRQDPGQGLRLIYYSQIVNDFQKGDIAEGYSVSREKKESFPLTVTSAQKNPTAFYLCASSQTGSAGNTIYFGEGSWLTVV.

This clone has a handful of counts. This chain joins TRBV19 and TRBJ2-1; no clear D gene. V lost 5 bases and J lost 4, with 9 bases in between. Germline values: CDR1 LNHDA, CDR2 SQIVND (reference sequence). There are 13 residues in the CDR3. The CDR3 region is CASSVARYNEQFF. For the CDR3, the DNA is TGTGCCAGTAGTGTCGCCAGGTACAATGAGCAGTTCTTC.

The rearrangement uses TRBV5-1 and TRBJ2-3, with a weak D call TRBD1 (7 bases). Trimming removed 4 bases from V and 4 bases from J, with 22 bases in between. The germline gives CDR1 SGHRS, CDR2 YFSETQ. The CDR3 length is 17 residues. The CDR3 loop is CASSPPPSRGEADTQYF. The DNA for the CDR3 is TGCGCCAGCAGCCCCCCGCCGAGCAGGGGGGAAGCAGATACGCAGTATTTT.

The rearrangement joins TRBV5-6 to TRBJ2-7, with 7 positions matching TRBD1. The germline gives CDR1 SGHDT, CDR2 YYEEEE. J was trimmed by 4 bases and V by 3 bases; bases with no gene match: 1. This CDR3 region has 12 residues. The CDR3 here is CASSWDSYEQYF. CDR3 coding DNA: TGTGCCAGCAGCTGGGACAGTTACGAGCAGTACTTC.

CDR3 bases: TGTGCCAGCACCCCTATGGGGGCGAGTACCGGGGAGCTGTTTTTT. This sequence encodes CASTPMGASTGELFF. J is TRBJ2-2 and V is TRBV5-4; TRBD1 is a possible D gene (6 bases). Trimming removed 6 bases at V and 5 bases at J, with 17 bases between. The CDR3 is 15 amino acids. Germline V gives CDR1 SGHNT, CDR2 YYREEE (reference sequence).

CDR3 DNA: TGCGCCAGCAGCCCGACTAGCGGGGGTCGATCCTACGAGCAGTACTTC. It is translated as CASSPTSGGRSYEQYF. V is TRBV4-1 and J is TRBJ2-7; the match to TRBD2 covers 12 bases. The CDR3 is 16 amino acids. V lost 4 bases and J lost 1; bases outside the gene matches: 5. Germline V lookup: CDR1 MGHRA, CDR2 YSYEKL.

The gene calls are TRBV19 and TRBJ1-3, with TRBD1 as a possible D gene (5 bases). V dropped 5 bases and J dropped 5 bases, with 16 bases sitting between them. In germline, CDR1 is LNHDA, CDR2 SQIVND (reference sequence). The CDR3 has 15 residues. The CDR3 coding sequence is TGTGCCAGTAGTCCACAAGGGGTAATGAGAAACACCATATATTTT. Its protein is CASSPQGVMRNTIYF. Supplemented by reference TRBV19 and TRBJ1-3, the full variable domain reads DGGITQSPKYLFRKEGQNVTLSCEQNLNHDAMYWYRQDPGQGLRLIYYSQIVNDFQKGDIAEGYSVSREKKESFPLTVTSAQKNPTAFYLCASSPQGVMRNTIYFGEGSWLTVV.

The rearrangement uses TRBV2 and TRBJ2-3; a possible D gene is TRBD2 (5 bases). The CDR3 loop spans 12 amino acids. V was trimmed by 6 bases and J by 2 bases, leaving 6 bases between them. Germline lookup yields CDR1 SNHLY and CDR2 FYNNEI. The CDR3 is CASRRDTDTQYF. CDR3 in DNA: TGTGCCAGCAGGAGGGACACAGATACGCAGTATTTT.

This chain uses TRBV5-4 with TRBJ1-2; the D is unclear. Trimming removed 2 bases at V and 3 bases at J, with 11 bases between. Germline V gene lookup returns CDR1 SGHNT and CDR2 YYREEE (reference sequence). The CDR3 extends over 14 amino acids. This CDR3 is CASSFPAGYYGYTF. The CDR3 DNA sequence: TGTGCCAGCAGCTTTCCCGCGGGATACTATGGCTACACCTTC.

This chain links TRBV11-2 with TRBJ1-6; D is perhaps TRBD1 (5 bases). CDR1 is SGHAT and CDR2 is FQNNGV in the germline V gene. Trimming shortened V by 0 bases and J by 6 bases, and 12 bases separated the two germline ends. The CDR3 is made up of 16 amino acids. The CDR3 bases are TGTGCCAGCAGCTTAGATCATCGGGGGGGTAATTCACCCCTCCACTTT. Amino acids: CASSLDHRGGNSPLHF.

This chain joins TRBV6-5 and TRBJ1-6; D ambiguous. Per the germline V gene, CDR1 is MNHEY and CDR2 is SVGAGI. The CDR3 has 13 amino acids. Trimming cost V 2 bases and J 6 bases, with 5 bases left between them. CDR3 in amino acids: CASSYRGNSPLHF. The CDR3 coding sequence is TGTGCCAGCAGTTACCGGGGTAATTCACCCCTCCACTTT.

This chain joins TRBV27 and TRBJ1-1; D might be TRBD1 (5 bases). V shed 0 bases and J shed 11 bases, with 13 bases lying between them. CDR1 and CDR2 (germline): MNHEY, SMNVEV (reference sequence). The CDR3 runs to 13 residues. This CDR3 reads CASSLSQVTGAFF. CDR3 DNA: TGTGCCAGCAGTTTATCACAGGTAACGGGGGCTTTCTTT.

Only a few counts were recorded for this clone. This sequence joins TRBV7-6 and TRBJ1-1, with 11 bases identical to TRBD1. Germline assignment: CDR1 SGHVS and CDR2 FNYEAQ. The CDR3 is 14 residues long. The V and J ends lost 5 bases and 7 bases, in that order; junction bases with no gene match: 6. The CDR3, as DNA: TGTGCCAGCAGCGACAGGACAGGGGGCAGTGAAGCTTTCTTT. The encoded protein is CASSDRTGGSEAFF. Full variable domain (outside the CDR3, taken from reference TRBV7-6 and TRBJ1-1): GAGVSQSPRYKVTKRGQDVALRCDPISGHVSLYWYRQALGQGPEFLTYFNYEAQQDKSGLPNDRFSAERPEGSISTLTIQRTEQRDSAMYRCASSDRTGGSEAFFGQGTRLTVV.

This clone showed up just a few times. This rearrangement joins TRBV5-4 to TRBJ2-5; 8 bases match TRBD2. J lost 4 bases, V lost 0 bases, and 5 bases had no gene match. Germline CDR1 SGHNT, CDR2 YYREEE (reference sequence). The CDR3 is 15 amino acids. CDR3 sequence (DNA): TGTGCCAGCAGCTTGGGCGGGGGGCCAGGAGAGACCCAGTACTTC. Translation gives CASSLGGGPGETQYF.

The gene calls are TRBV6-1 and TRBJ2-5; D gene unclear. The CDR3 is 13 amino acids. Trimming pared 6 bases from V and 5 bases from J, leaving 13 bases between. Per germline, CDR1 MNHNS and CDR2 SASEGT. In DNA, the CDR3 is TGTGCCAGCAGCCCATCGTTGGGGGAGACCCAGTACTTC. Translated, it gives CASSPSLGETQYF.

The chain carries TRBV13 and TRBJ2-3, with TRBD2 identical over 8 bases. Trimming at V came to 6 bases and at J to 1 base, leaving 6 bases not matched to a gene. This CDR3 comprises 15 residues. Germline V gene data show CDR1 as PRHDT and CDR2 as FYEKMQ (reference sequence). CDR3 protein: CASSSAGAGTDTQYF. The CDR3 DNA reads as TGTGCCAGCAGTTCAGCGGGGGCAGGCACAGATACGCAGTATTTT.

The V call is TRBV5-4, the J call TRBJ1-1; 8 bases map to TRBD1. With V trimmed by 0 bases and J by 1 base, 11 bases remained unmatched. The CDR3 runs 18 residues. Germline CDR1 is SGHNT and CDR2 is YYREEE (reference sequence). The CDR3 loop reads CASSLASAAGGPNTEAFF. CDR3 sequence (DNA): TGTGCCAGCAGCTTGGCCTCGGCGGCAGGGGGCCCGAACACTGAAGCTTTCTTT.

This clone has only a few counts. The chain links TRBV5-5 to TRBJ1-2; 8 bases agree with TRBD1. Germline CDR1 reads SGHKS; CDR2 reads YYEKEE (reference sequence). There are 14 residues in the CDR3. V was clipped by 0 bases and J by 3 bases; unmatched bases: 1. The CDR3 DNA is TGTGCCAGCAGCTTGGACAGGGGGTACTATGGCTACACCTTC. This codes for CASSLDRGYYGYTF.

This chain uses TRBV29-1 with TRBJ2-7; 9 bases map to TRBD1. CDR1 is SQVTM and CDR2 is ANQGSEA in the germline V gene. This CDR3 region has 14 residues. With V trimmed by 6 bases and J by 4 bases, 10 bases remained unmatched. This CDR3 reads CSVNYPDRGYEQYF. The DNA of the CDR3 is TGCAGCGTAAACTATCCGGACAGGGGTTACGAGCAGTACTTC.

V gene TRBV6-1 combines with J gene TRBJ1-1, with D possibly being TRBD1 (5 bases). Per germline, CDR1 MNHNS and CDR2 SASEGT. Trimming stripped 6 bases from V and 0 bases from J, with 11 bases between. This CDR3 comprises 14 residues. The CDR3 is CASSATGLNTEAFF. DNA of the CDR3: TGTGCCAGCAGCGCTACAGGACTGAACACTGAAGCTTTCTTT.